This TCR beta chain came from a study of CD8+CD57+ T cells in acquired aplastic anemia. Study summary: Mean DNA quantity obtained from sorted CD4+ and CD8+ cells was 3 to 4 ug. General study results and limits: It was found that under 30 CD8+ CDR3 sequences were shared between patients and controls.

CDR3 and TCR beta VDJ profiling relied on a genomic DNA template. Via MiXCR, TCRdb re-called the reads, giving one row per CDR3 protein. The table has 89,000 or so distinct CDR3 sequences, around 68% seen once. Sequencing involved patients with CD8+CD57+ cell expansion previously shown by flow cytometry. Severe acquired aplastic anemia was present in all patients. This clonotype was counted between two and nine times. Its antigen is not identified. Germline CDR1 reads LNHNV; CDR2 reads YYDKDF (reference sequence). The CDR3 is 16 amino acids. J gave up 5 bases and V 0 bases, and 9 bases lay outside the gene matches.

The sequencing sample was made of sorted CD4+, CD8+, or CD8+CD57+ T cells (not recorded which) from PBMCs. The sequence came from a human donor with aplastic anemia. The chain links TRBV15 to TRBJ2-7, with 8 bases identical to TRBD2. The CDR3 DNA is TGTGCCACCAGCAGAGATCGGGCGGGAGGATCCGACGAGCAGTACTTC. This codes for CATSRDRAGGSDEQYF.